This T cell receptor (beta chain) was documented in a study of blood T cell repertoires in COVID-19. Looking at the study overall: Acute-phase and convalescent COVID-19 samples originated in the United States, Italy and Spain.

The CDR3 runs to 16 residues. Germline assignment: CDR1 SGHAT and CDR2 FQNNGV. Trimming removed 1 base from V and 0 bases from J, with 10 bases in between. The data were produced by immunoSEQ multiplex PCR, yet TCRdb's version contains in-frame clones alone and is incomplete. The sample lists approximately 290,000 clones, roughly 88% occurring once. The chain has TRBV11-2 and TRBJ1-3; TRBD1 might be the D (6 bases). The clonotype originates from a human donor with COVID-19, enrolled during active disease. The donor label of this sample is uncertain. Material: peripheral blood. In DNA, the CDR3 is TGTGCCAGCAGCTTAGGGGGACACATCTCTGGAAACACCATATATTTT. Protein product: CASSLGGHISGNTIYF.